This T cell receptor (beta chain) was retrieved from a study of T cell responses to AZD1222 COVID-19 vaccine. The repertoire was sequenced with immunoSEQ multiplex PCR; TCRdb's copy has only in-frame clones and lacks some. The data contain 120,000 to 150,000 clones, 90% to 95% of them seen just once; the ten biggest clones take up 5.2%. From germline, CDR1 is LGHNA and CDR2 YSLEER. This CDR3 has 14 amino acids. Deletions cut 4 bases from V and 7 bases from J, with 11 bases between. To note about this clone: Its antigen is currently unknown.

Study results and caveats: Vaccine-related CD4 TCRs covered spike, predominating at 160-218 and 743-854.

The sequences come from peripheral blood, collected on day 0 of AZD1222 vaccination. V is TRBV4-3 and J is TRBJ1-6; D call uncertain. This clonotype originated in an adult in good health. CDR3: CASSLTTENSPLHF. The CDR3 DNA reads as TGCGCCAGCAGCCTGACTACTGAAAATTCACCCCTCCACTTT.